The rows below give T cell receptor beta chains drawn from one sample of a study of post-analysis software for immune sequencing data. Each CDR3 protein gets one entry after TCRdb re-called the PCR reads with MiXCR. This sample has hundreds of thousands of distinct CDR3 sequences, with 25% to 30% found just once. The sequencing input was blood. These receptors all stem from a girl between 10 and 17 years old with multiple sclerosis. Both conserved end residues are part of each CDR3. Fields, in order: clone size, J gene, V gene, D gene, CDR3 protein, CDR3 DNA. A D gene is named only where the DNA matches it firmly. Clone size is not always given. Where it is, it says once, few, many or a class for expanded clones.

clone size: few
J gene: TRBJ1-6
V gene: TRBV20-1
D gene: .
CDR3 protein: CSAPTGTPSRSTLHF
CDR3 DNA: TGCAGTGCTCCCACCGGGACTCCGAGTCGGTCAACCCTCCACTTT

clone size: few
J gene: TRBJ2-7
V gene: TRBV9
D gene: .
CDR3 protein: CASSVAPGGEQYF
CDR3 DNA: TGTGCCAGCAGCGTAGCCCCAGGGGGGGAGCAGTACTTC

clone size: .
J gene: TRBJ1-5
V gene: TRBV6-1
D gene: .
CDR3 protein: CASIGVVGPQPQHF
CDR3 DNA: TGTGCCAGCATTGGGGTTGTGGGGCCTCAGCCCCAGCATTTT

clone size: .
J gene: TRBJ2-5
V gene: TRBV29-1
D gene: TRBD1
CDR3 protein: CSVETGGAGETQYF
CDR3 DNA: TGCAGCGTTGAGACAGGGGGCGCGGGAGAGACCCAGTACTTC

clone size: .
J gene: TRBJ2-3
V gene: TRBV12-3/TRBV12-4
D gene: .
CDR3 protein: CASSLLVGAVDTQYF
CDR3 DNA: TGTGCCAGCAGTTTACTGGTAGGGGCCGTAGATACGCAGTATTTT

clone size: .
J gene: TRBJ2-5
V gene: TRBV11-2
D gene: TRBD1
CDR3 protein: CASSLLLGQGQETQYF
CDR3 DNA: TGTGCCAGCAGCTTATTACTGGGACAGGGGCAAGAGACCCAGTACTTC

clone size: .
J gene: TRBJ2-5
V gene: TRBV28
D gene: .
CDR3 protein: CASHETQYF
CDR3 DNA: TGTGCCAGCCACGAGACCCAGTACTTC

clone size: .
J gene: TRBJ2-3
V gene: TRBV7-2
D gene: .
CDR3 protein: CASSLDRGPPDTQYF
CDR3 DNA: TGTGCCAGCAGCTTAGATCGGGGGCCCCCAGATACGCAGTATTTT

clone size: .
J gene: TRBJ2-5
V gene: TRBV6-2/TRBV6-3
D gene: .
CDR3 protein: CASSYSLSVLEGQYF
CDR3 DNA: TGTGCCAGCAGTTACTCGCTTTCGGTGTTGGAAGGGCAGTACTTC

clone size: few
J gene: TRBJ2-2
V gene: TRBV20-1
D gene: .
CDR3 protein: CSALQGGATLIQDTGELFF
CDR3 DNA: TGCAGTGCCCTCCAGGGGGGGGCTACCCTTATACAAGACACCGGGGAGCTGTTTTTT

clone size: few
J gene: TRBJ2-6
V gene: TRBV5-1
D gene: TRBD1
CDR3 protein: CASRGQASNVLTF
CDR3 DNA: TGCGCCAGCAGAGGACAGGCGTCCAACGTCCTGACTTTC

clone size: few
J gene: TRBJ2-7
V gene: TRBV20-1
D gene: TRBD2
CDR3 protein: CSARLPGTRGYEQYF
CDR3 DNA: TGCAGTGCTAGGCTTCCGGGGACTAGGGGGTACGAGCAGTACTTC

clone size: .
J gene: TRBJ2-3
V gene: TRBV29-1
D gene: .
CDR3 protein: CSVEVRSSVSTDTQYF
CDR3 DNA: TGCAGCGTTGAAGTGAGGTCTTCTGTTAGCACAGATACGCAGTATTTT

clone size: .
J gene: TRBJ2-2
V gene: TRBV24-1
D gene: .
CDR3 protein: CATSPLGTNTGELFF
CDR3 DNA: TGTGCCACCAGCCCCTTAGGGACGAACACCGGGGAGCTGTTTTTT

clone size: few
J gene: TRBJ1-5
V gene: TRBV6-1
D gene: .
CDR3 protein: CASSETWARNQPQHF
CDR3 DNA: TGTGCCAGCAGTGAAACTTGGGCGCGGAATCAGCCCCAGCATTTT

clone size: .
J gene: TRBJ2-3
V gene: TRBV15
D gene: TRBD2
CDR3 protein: CATSRPDSGSTDTQYF
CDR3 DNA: TGTGCCACCAGCAGACCCGATAGCGGGAGCACAGATACGCAGTATTTT

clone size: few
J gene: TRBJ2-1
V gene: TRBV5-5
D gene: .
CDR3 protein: CASSPPGREDNEQFF
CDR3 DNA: TGTGCCAGCAGCCCGCCGGGTAGGGAAGACAATGAGCAGTTCTTC

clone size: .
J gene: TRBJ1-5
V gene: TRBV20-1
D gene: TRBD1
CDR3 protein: CSASPRGISNQPQHF
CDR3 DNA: TGCAGTGCTAGCCCCAGGGGGATTAGCAATCAGCCCCAGCATTTT

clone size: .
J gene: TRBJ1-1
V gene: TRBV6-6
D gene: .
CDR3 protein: CASRSRGEAFF
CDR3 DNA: TGTGCCAGCAGGTCCAGGGGTGAAGCTTTCTTT

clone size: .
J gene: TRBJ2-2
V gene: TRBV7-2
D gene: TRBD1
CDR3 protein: CASSKRQGATGELFF
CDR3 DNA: TGTGCCAGCAGTAAAAGACAGGGGGCAACCGGGGAGCTGTTTTTT

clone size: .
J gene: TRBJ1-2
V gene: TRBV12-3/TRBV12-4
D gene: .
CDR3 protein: CASSLIARGGYTF
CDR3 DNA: TGTGCCAGCAGTTTAATCGCTAGGGGTGGCTACACCTTC

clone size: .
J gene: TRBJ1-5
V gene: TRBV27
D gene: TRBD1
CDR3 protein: CASREGAQPQHF
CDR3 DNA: TGTGCCAGCCGGGAGGGGGCACAGCCCCAGCATTTT

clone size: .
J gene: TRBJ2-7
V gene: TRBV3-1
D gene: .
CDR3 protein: CVSSQETVIHEQYF
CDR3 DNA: TGTGTCAGCAGCCAAGAGACAGTTATCCACGAGCAGTACTTC

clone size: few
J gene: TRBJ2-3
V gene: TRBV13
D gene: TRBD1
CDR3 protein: CASSPDGTGDSDTQYF
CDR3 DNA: TGTGCCAGCAGCCCGGACGGGACAGGAGATTCAGATACGCAGTATTTT

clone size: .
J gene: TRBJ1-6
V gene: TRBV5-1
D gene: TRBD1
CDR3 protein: CASSSWTGANSPLHF
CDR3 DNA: TGCGCCAGCAGCTCCTGGACAGGGGCCAATTCACCCCTCCACTTT

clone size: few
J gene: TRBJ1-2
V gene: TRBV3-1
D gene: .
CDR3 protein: CASSQDQFGSNYGYTF
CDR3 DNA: TGTGCCAGCAGCCAAGATCAATTTGGCAGTAACTATGGCTACACCTTC

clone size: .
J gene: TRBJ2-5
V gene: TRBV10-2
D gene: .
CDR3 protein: CASTGPRGPYGQYF
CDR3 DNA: TGCGCCAGCACCGGGCCCAGGGGCCCCTACGGGCAGTACTTC

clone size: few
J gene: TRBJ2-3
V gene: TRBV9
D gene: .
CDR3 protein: CASSEVSSIDTQYF
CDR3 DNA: TGTGCCAGCAGCGAGGTCTCATCGATAGATACGCAGTATTTT

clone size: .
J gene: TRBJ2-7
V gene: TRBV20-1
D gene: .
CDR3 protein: CSAREGGRSYEQYF
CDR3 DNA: TGCAGTGCTAGAGAAGGAGGACGGAGTTACGAGCAGTACTTC

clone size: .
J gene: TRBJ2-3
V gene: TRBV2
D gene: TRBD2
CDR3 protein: CASSPSGSRTDTQYF
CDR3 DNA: TGTGCCAGCAGTCCAAGCGGGAGTCGTACAGATACGCAGTATTTT

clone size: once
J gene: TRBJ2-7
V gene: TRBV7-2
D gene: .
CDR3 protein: CASSPYFPRRNYEQYF
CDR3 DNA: TGTGCCAGCAGCCCTTACTTTCCCAGAAGAAACTACGAGCAGTACTTC

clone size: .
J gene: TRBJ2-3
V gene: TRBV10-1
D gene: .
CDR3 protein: CASSRRQADTQYF
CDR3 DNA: TGCGCCAGCAGTAGGAGACAGGCAGATACGCAGTATTTT

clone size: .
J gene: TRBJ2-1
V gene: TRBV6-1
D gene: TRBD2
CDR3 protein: CASTPGTSAGWGHNEQFF
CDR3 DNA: TGTGCCAGCACCCCCGGGACTAGCGCTGGGTGGGGCCACAATGAGCAGTTCTTC

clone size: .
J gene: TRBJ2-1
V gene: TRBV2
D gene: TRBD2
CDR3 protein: CASTHSSGGSYEQFF
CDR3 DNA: TGTGCCAGCACTCACTCTAGCGGGGGCTCCTACGAGCAGTTCTTC

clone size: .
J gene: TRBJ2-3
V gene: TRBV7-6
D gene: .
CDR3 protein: CASSGGDYHSTDTQYF
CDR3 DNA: TGTGCCAGCAGCGGCGGAGACTACCATAGCACAGATACGCAGTATTTT

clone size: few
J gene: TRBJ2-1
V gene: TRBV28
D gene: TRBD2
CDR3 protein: CASSLAGGISSEQFF
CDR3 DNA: TGTGCCAGCAGTTTAGCGGGGGGGATCTCAAGTGAGCAGTTCTTC

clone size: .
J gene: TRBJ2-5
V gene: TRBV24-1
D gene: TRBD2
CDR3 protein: CATSDLSGGETQYF
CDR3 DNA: TGTGCCACCAGTGATTTGTCGGGAGGAGAGACCCAGTACTTC

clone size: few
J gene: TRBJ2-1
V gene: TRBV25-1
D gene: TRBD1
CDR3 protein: CASERTGMYNEQFF
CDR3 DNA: TGTGCCAGCGAGAGGACAGGGATGTACAATGAGCAGTTCTTC

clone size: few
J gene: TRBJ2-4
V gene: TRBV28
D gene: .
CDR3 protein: CASSPDTGREYF
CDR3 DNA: TGTGCCAGCAGTCCGGACACAGGGAGGGAGTACTTC

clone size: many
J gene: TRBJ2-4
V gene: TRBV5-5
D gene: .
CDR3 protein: CASSAITRVQNIQYF
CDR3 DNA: TGTGCCAGCAGCGCCATAACCCGGGTCCAAAACATTCAGTACTTC

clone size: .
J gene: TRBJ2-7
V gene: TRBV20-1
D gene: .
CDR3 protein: CSARDGGAFGYEQYF
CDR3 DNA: TGCAGTGCTAGAGATGGGGGGGCGTTTGGCTACGAGCAGTACTTC

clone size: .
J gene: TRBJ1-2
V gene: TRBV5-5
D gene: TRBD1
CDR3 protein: CASSLGRGRITGNGYTF
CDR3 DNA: TGTGCCAGCAGCTTGGGGAGGGGGCGTATTACGGGCAATGGCTACACCTTC

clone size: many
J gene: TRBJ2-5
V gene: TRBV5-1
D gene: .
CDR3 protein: CASSPRATQYF
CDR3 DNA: TGCGCCAGCAGCCCCAGAGCGACCCAGTACTTC